This T cell receptor beta chain was identified in a study of technical replicates of blood from a handful of donors. The table came from immunoSEQ multiplex PCR; TCRdb's copy has only in-frame clones and leaves some out. This table has roughly 100,000 clones, around 96% appearing once. V dropped 4 bases and J dropped 4; count of bases not matched to a gene: 9. Germline V CDR1 and CDR2: SGHDT, YYEEEE. CDR3 length: 16 amino acids. This chain uses TRBV5-6 with TRBJ2-1, with 9 bases aligning to TRBD2. The receptor was isolated from a human donor in good health. Material for sequencing was T cells isolated from PBMCs. The chain's CDR3 is CASSSPGAGGYNEQFF. CDR3 DNA: TGTGCCAGCAGCAGCCCCGGAGCGGGAGGTTACAATGAGCAGTTCTTC. The entire variable domain, with the rest obtained from reference TRBV5-6 and TRBJ2-1, is as follows: DAGVTQSPTHLIKTRGQQVTLRCSPKSGHDTVSWYQQALGQGPQFIFQYYEEEERQRGNFPDRFSGHQFPNYSSELNVNALLLGDSALYLCASSSPGAGGYNEQFFGPGTRLTVL.